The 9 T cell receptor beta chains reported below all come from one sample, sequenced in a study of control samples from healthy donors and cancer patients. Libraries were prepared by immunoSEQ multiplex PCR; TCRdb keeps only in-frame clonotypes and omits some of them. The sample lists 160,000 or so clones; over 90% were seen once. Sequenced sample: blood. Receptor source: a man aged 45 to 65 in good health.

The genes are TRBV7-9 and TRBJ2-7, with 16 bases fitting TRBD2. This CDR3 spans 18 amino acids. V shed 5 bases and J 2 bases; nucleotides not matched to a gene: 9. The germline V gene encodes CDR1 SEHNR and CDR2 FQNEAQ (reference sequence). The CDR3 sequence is CASSPGTSGRALPYEQYF. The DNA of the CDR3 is TGTGCCAGCAGCCCGGGGACTAGCGGGAGGGCCCTCCCCTACGAGCAGTACTTC.

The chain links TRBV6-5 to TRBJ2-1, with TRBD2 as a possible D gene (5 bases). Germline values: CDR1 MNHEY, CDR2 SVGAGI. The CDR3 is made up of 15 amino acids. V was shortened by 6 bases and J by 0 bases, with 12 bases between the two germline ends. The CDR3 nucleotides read TGTGCCAGCAGAGCCCGGACTCGCTCCTACAATGAGCAGTTCTTC. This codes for CASRARTRSYNEQFF.

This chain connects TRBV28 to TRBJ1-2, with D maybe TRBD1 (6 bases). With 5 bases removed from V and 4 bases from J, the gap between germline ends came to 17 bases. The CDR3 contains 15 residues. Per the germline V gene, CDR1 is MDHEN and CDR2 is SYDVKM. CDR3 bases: TGTGCCAGCAGTGGGATTCACAGGGCGGCCTATGGCTACACCTTC. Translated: CASSGIHRAAYGYTF.

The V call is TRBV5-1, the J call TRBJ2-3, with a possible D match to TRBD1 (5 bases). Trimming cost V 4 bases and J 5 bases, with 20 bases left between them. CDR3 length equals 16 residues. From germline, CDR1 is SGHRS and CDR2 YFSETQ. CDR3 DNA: TGCGCCAGCAGCATGTTTAAGGGGCTGTGGGAAGATACGCAGTATTTT. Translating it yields CASSMFKGLWEDTQYF.

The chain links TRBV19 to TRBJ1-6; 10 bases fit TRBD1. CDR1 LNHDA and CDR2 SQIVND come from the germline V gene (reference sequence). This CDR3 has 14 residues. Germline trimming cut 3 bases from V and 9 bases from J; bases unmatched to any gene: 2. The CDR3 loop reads CASSIGTGASPLHF. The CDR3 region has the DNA TGTGCCAGTAGTATCGGGACAGGGGCTTCACCCCTCCACTTT.

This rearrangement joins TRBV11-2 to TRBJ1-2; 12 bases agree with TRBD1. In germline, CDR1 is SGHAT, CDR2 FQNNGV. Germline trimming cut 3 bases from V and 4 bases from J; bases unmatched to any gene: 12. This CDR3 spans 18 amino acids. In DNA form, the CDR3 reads TGTGCCAGCAGCTTGCCCGGGACAGGGGGCCAAAGAGGCTATGGCTACACCTTC. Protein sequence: CASSLPGTGGQRGYGYTF.

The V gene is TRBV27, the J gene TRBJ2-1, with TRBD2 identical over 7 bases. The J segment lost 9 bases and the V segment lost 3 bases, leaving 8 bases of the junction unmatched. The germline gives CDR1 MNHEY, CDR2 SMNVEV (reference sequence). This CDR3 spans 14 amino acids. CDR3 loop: CASSFRGEGREQFF. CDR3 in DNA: TGTGCCAGCAGTTTTAGAGGGGAGGGCCGTGAGCAGTTCTTC.

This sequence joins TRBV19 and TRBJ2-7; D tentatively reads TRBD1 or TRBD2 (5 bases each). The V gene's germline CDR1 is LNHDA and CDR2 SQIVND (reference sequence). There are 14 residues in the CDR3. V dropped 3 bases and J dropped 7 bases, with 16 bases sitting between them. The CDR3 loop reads CASSIRQGVREQYF. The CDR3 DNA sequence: TGTGCCAGTAGTATCCGGCAGGGAGTAAGAGAGCAGTACTTC.

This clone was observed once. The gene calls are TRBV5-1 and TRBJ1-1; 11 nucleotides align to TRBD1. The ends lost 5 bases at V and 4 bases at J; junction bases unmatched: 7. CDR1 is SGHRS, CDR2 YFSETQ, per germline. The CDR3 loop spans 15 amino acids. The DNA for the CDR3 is TGCGCCAGCAGATTTCAAGGGACAGGGGGCACTGAAGCTTTCTTT. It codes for CASRFQGTGGTEAFF.